This is a list of T cell receptor beta chains from one sample in a study of T cell responses to AZD1222 COVID-19 vaccine. Assay: immunoSEQ multiplex PCR; the TCRdb copy retains only in-frame clones and omits some. This sample has 15,000 to 17,000 clones, with about 88% found just once. This material consisted of peripheral blood, taken 28 days after the second AZD1222 dose. These receptors were taken from an adult who received the AZD1222 COVID-19 vaccine. The CDR3 runs from the conserved cysteine through the conserved F or W. Fields, in order: D gene, J gene, V gene, clone size, CDR3 length, CDR3 DNA, CDR3 protein. D genes are given only for firm matches. Clone sizes are given selectively: once, few, many, or a class where the clone is expanded.

D gene: .
J gene: TRBJ2-3
V gene: TRBV2
clone size: once
CDR3 length: 15
CDR3 DNA: TGTGCCAGCAGTGAATTTTATACTAGCACAGATACGCAGTATTTT
CDR3 protein: CASSEFYTSTDTQYF

D gene: .
J gene: TRBJ1-2
V gene: TRBV7-9
clone size: .
CDR3 length: 12
CDR3 DNA: TGTGCCAGCAGCGTCGCTGCGGATGGCTACACCTTC
CDR3 protein: CASSVAADGYTF

D gene: .
J gene: TRBJ1-1
V gene: TRBV7-9
clone size: .
CDR3 length: 13
CDR3 DNA: TGTGCCAGCGCCCGCGAGGCGAACACTGAAGCTTTCTTT
CDR3 protein: CASAREANTEAFF

D gene: TRBD2
J gene: TRBJ2-7
V gene: TRBV28
clone size: .
CDR3 length: 17
CDR3 DNA: TGTGCCAGCAGTGATAGGACTAGCGGGAGGGACTGGGACGAGCAGTACTTC
CDR3 protein: CASSDRTSGRDWDEQYF

D gene: .
J gene: TRBJ2-2
V gene: TRBV7-8
clone size: .
CDR3 length: 15
CDR3 DNA: TGTGCCAGCAGCTTAGTCTCAGCGAACACCGGGGAGCTGTTTTTT
CDR3 protein: CASSLVSANTGELFF

D gene: TRBD2
J gene: TRBJ2-1
V gene: TRBV27
clone size: .
CDR3 length: 17
CDR3 DNA: TGTGCCAGCAGTCCCGGGGTTAGCGGGGTGCATCTGGATGAGCAGTTCTTC
CDR3 protein: CASSPGVSGVHLDEQFF

D gene: .
J gene: TRBJ1-3
V gene: TRBV28
clone size: .
CDR3 length: 13
CDR3 DNA: TGTGCCAGCAGGGGACAATCTGGAAACACCATATATTTT
CDR3 protein: CASRGQSGNTIYF

D gene: .
J gene: TRBJ2-7
V gene: TRBV7-8
clone size: once
CDR3 length: 13
CDR3 DNA: TGTGCCAGCAGCCCCCCCACAATCGACGAGCAGTACTTC
CDR3 protein: CASSPPTIDEQYF

D gene: .
J gene: TRBJ2-7
V gene: TRBV19
clone size: .
CDR3 length: 13
CDR3 DNA: TGTGCCAGTAGTACGGGACTCCGGGGCGAGCAGTACTTC
CDR3 protein: CASSTGLRGEQYF

D gene: .
J gene: TRBJ2-7
V gene: TRBV27
clone size: .
CDR3 length: 12
CDR3 DNA: TGTGCCAGCAGCTTACAGGGTTACGAGCAGTACTTC
CDR3 protein: CASSLQGYEQYF

D gene: .
J gene: TRBJ2-2
V gene: TRBV24-1
clone size: .
CDR3 length: 15
CDR3 DNA: TGTGCCACCAGTGATGCGGACGTCTCGACCGGGGAGCTGTTTTTT
CDR3 protein: CATSDADVSTGELFF

D gene: .
J gene: TRBJ2-3
V gene: TRBV29-1
clone size: .
CDR3 length: 13
CDR3 DNA: TGCAGCGTTGAAGTAGGGGCCACAGATACGCAGTATTTT
CDR3 protein: CSVEVGATDTQYF

D gene: TRBD1
J gene: TRBJ1-6
V gene: TRBV3-1/TRBV3-2
clone size: .
CDR3 length: 14
CDR3 DNA: TGTGCCAGCAGCCCCGACAGGGGTAATTCACCCCTCCACTTT
CDR3 protein: CASSPDRGNSPLHF

D gene: .
J gene: TRBJ1-5
V gene: TRBV19
clone size: .
CDR3 length: 15
CDR3 DNA: TGTGCCAGTAGTATAGGCGTCTCGGGCAATCAGCCCCAGCATTTT
CDR3 protein: CASSIGVSGNQPQHF

D gene: TRBD2
J gene: TRBJ2-4
V gene: TRBV18
clone size: .
CDR3 length: 18
CDR3 DNA: TGTGCCAGCTCACCCCGAGGAGAGGGGAGGGTATCGAAAAACATTCAGTACTTC
CDR3 protein: CASSPRGEGRVSKNIQYF

D gene: TRBD1
J gene: TRBJ1-2
V gene: TRBV3-1/TRBV3-2
clone size: few
CDR3 length: 17
CDR3 DNA: TGTGCCAGCAGCCAAGAGAGGTCGGGACAGGGGGCACAAGGCTACACCTTC
CDR3 protein: CASSQERSGQGAQGYTF

D gene: TRBD1
J gene: TRBJ2-3
V gene: TRBV5-1
clone size: .
CDR3 length: 15
CDR3 DNA: TGCGCCAGCAGCCGGGGACAGGGGGGTACAGATACGCAGTATTTT
CDR3 protein: CASSRGQGGTDTQYF

D gene: .
J gene: TRBJ1-3
V gene: TRBV2
clone size: .
CDR3 length: 12
CDR3 DNA: TGTGCCAGCAGAGAGAGAGCACACACCATATATTTT
CDR3 protein: CASRERAHTIYF

D gene: .
J gene: TRBJ2-2
V gene: TRBV6-1
clone size: .
CDR3 length: 17
CDR3 DNA: TGTGCCAGCAGTGATGATTACTGGGGGACGAACACCGGGGAGCTGTTTTTT
CDR3 protein: CASSDDYWGTNTGELFF

D gene: .
J gene: TRBJ1-3
V gene: TRBV2
clone size: .
CDR3 length: 16
CDR3 DNA: TGTGCCAGCAGTGAAATTAAGGGGGTATCCGGAAACACCATATATTTT
CDR3 protein: CASSEIKGVSGNTIYF

D gene: .
J gene: TRBJ1-3
V gene: TRBV3-1/TRBV3-2
clone size: .
CDR3 length: 15
CDR3 DNA: TGTGCCAGCAGCCAAGTTACAGGGTCGGGAAACACCATATATTTT
CDR3 protein: CASSQVTGSGNTIYF

D gene: TRBD2
J gene: TRBJ2-5
V gene: TRBV28
clone size: .
CDR3 length: 17
CDR3 DNA: TGTGCCAGCAGTTTTGGAGGACTAGCGGGAGCTCCGGAGACCCAGTACTTC
CDR3 protein: CASSFGGLAGAPETQYF

D gene: .
J gene: TRBJ2-7
V gene: TRBV6-5
clone size: .
CDR3 length: 15
CDR3 DNA: TGTGCCAGCAGTCCCCCCATCGGGGGGCAAGACGAGCAGTACTTC
CDR3 protein: CASSPPIGGQDEQYF

D gene: .
J gene: TRBJ1-1
V gene: TRBV9
clone size: .
CDR3 length: 14
CDR3 DNA: TGTGCCAGCAGCGCAACAGCGTTGAACACTGAAGCTTTCTTT
CDR3 protein: CASSATALNTEAFF

D gene: TRBD1
J gene: TRBJ1-2
V gene: TRBV10-1
clone size: .
CDR3 length: 14
CDR3 DNA: TGCGCCAGCACGGGACAGGACCCCTTCTATGGCTACACCTTC
CDR3 protein: CASTGQDPFYGYTF

D gene: .
J gene: TRBJ1-4
V gene: TRBV12-3/TRBV12-4
clone size: few
CDR3 length: 11
CDR3 DNA: TGTGCCAGCAGTTTAGGCGAAAAACTGTTTTTT
CDR3 protein: CASSLGEKLFF

D gene: .
J gene: TRBJ2-6
V gene: TRBV5-1
clone size: .
CDR3 length: 17
CDR3 DNA: TGCGCCAGCGACGCAGGAGGAGCCTTGTCGGGGGCCAACGTCCTGACTTTC
CDR3 protein: CASDAGGALSGANVLTF

D gene: .
J gene: TRBJ1-1
V gene: TRBV11-2
clone size: .
CDR3 length: 14
CDR3 DNA: TGTGCCAGCAGCTCGGGACTTTGGGGCACTGAAGCTTTCTTT
CDR3 protein: CASSSGLWGTEAFF

D gene: TRBD1
J gene: TRBJ2-2
V gene: TRBV6-4
clone size: once
CDR3 length: 14
CDR3 DNA: TGTGCCAGCAGCGGACAGGGAGACACCGGGGAGCTGTTTTTT
CDR3 protein: CASSGQGDTGELFF

D gene: .
J gene: TRBJ1-5
V gene: TRBV7-2
clone size: .
CDR3 length: 15
CDR3 DNA: TGTGCCAGCAGCTTAGGGGGCCAGATGCATCAGCCCCAGCATTTT
CDR3 protein: CASSLGGQMHQPQHF

D gene: .
J gene: TRBJ2-5
V gene: TRBV11-2
clone size: .
CDR3 length: 14
CDR3 DNA: TGTGCCAGCAGCTTGGGACTGCACCAAGAGACCCAGTACTTC
CDR3 protein: CASSLGLHQETQYF

D gene: .
J gene: TRBJ2-7
V gene: TRBV18
clone size: .
CDR3 length: 12
CDR3 DNA: TGTGCCAGCTCACCTCAGGAATACGAGCAGTACTTC
CDR3 protein: CASSPQEYEQYF

D gene: TRBD1
J gene: TRBJ2-5
V gene: TRBV7-9
clone size: .
CDR3 length: 14
CDR3 DNA: TGTGCCAGCAGCGCGGGACAGGGGAAAGAGACCCAGTACTTC
CDR3 protein: CASSAGQGKETQYF

D gene: .
J gene: TRBJ2-7
V gene: TRBV28
clone size: .
CDR3 length: 14
CDR3 DNA: TGTGCCAGCAGGGGGAGTATAACGGGTTACGAGCAGTACTTC
CDR3 protein: CASRGSITGYEQYF

D gene: .
J gene: TRBJ2-7
V gene: TRBV7-9
clone size: .
CDR3 length: 12
CDR3 DNA: TGTGCCAGCAGCTTAGAGGTCGGCGGGCAGTACTTC
CDR3 protein: CASSLEVGGQYF

D gene: .
J gene: TRBJ2-7
V gene: TRBV16
clone size: once
CDR3 length: 15
CDR3 DNA: TGTGCCAGCAGCCAATCGGCGGGGGCCAACTACGAGCAGTACTTC
CDR3 protein: CASSQSAGANYEQYF

D gene: .
J gene: TRBJ1-1
V gene: TRBV7-9
clone size: .
CDR3 length: 15
CDR3 DNA: TGTGCCAGCAGCTTAGGGGTAGCGGGGCACACTGAAGCTTTCTTT
CDR3 protein: CASSLGVAGHTEAFF

D gene: .
J gene: TRBJ1-2
V gene: TRBV15
clone size: .
CDR3 length: 15
CDR3 DNA: TGTGCCACCAGCAGAGATTCGGTGCCCAATTATGGCTACACCTTC
CDR3 protein: CATSRDSVPNYGYTF